The entry below gives a single TCR beta chain sequence along with its context. This CDR3 region has 16 residues. From germline, CDR1 is LNHDA and CDR2 SQIVND (reference sequence). With 7 bases clipped from V and 6 bases from J, the junction kept 16 bases outside the gene matches. This entry is derived from a study of chemoradiotherapy in HPV16-positive cancers. Repertoires were generated with immunoSEQ multiplex PCR, while TCRdb's copy carries only in-frame clones and drops some. The profile covers about 66,000 clones, with about 90% appearing a single time and under 4.5% taken by the ten largest. This chain uses TRBV19 with TRBJ2-3; 7 bases line up with TRBD2. The clonotype originates from a human donor with HPV-associated anogenital cancer. Sequenced material: blood, taken from a patient who underwent chemoradiotherapy. CDR3 coding DNA: TGTGCCAGTACCCCCTGGGGCGCGGGGGAATCCGATACGCAGTATTTT. Protein sequence: CASTPWGAGESDTQYF.